Following are 7 T cell receptor beta chains from one sample sequenced in a study of shared clonotypes between healthy human individuals. The repertoire was sequenced with immunoSEQ multiplex PCR; TCRdb's copy has only in-frame clones and lacks some. This sample yields a few million clones, of which over 90% are seen a single time; about 0.41% belongs to the top ten. Source material: naive CD4+ T cells from PBMCs. Subset defined: CD45RA+ positively selected. These TCRs come from a man between 18 and 29 years old in good health. Some clones in this sample may be carry-over from other donors' samples.

The chain has TRBV7-9 and TRBJ2-2; 12 positions agree with TRBD1. In germline, CDR1 is SEHNR, CDR2 FQNEAQ (reference sequence). J gave up 5 bases and V 2 bases, and 3 bases lay outside the gene matches. The CDR3 covers 16 residues. CDR3 in DNA: TGTGCCAGCAGCTTATTGGGACAGGGGGCTACCGGGGAGCTGTTTTTT. It translates to CASSLLGQGATGELFF.

This rearrangement joins TRBV25-1 to TRBJ2-7; no reliable D call. This CDR3 is 16 amino acids long. From germline, CDR1 is MGHDK and CDR2 SYGVNS. Trimming pared 0 bases from V and 5 bases from J, leaving 17 bases between. CDR3 sequence (DNA): TGTGCCAGCAGTGAATATTTAGAAAAACAGTTCGACGAGCAGTACTTC. Protein product: CASSEYLEKQFDEQYF.

The rearrangement links TRBV5-6 to TRBJ2-2, with unresolved D. The CDR3 totals 15 residues. CDR1 is SGHDT and CDR2 is YYEEEE in the germline V gene. V shed 1 base and J shed 0 bases, with 7 bases lying between them. CDR3 loop: CASSLRPPNTGELFF. The CDR3, as DNA: TGTGCCAGCAGCTTGCGCCCGCCGAACACCGGGGAGCTGTTTTTT.

This chain links TRBV6-5 with TRBJ1-5; D not resolved. Germline CDR1 reads MNHEY; CDR2 reads SVGAGI. The CDR3 length is 13 residues. Trimming pared 7 bases from V and 9 bases from J, leaving 16 bases between. The CDR3 DNA reads as TGTGCCAGCAAAAAGAGTCGGGGAGGGCCCCAGCATTTT. Translated: CASKKSRGGPQHF.

The chain joins TRBV7-9 to TRBJ1-1, with D maybe TRBD1 (6 bases). This CDR3 is 12 amino acids long. Germline V gene lookup returns CDR1 SEHNR and CDR2 FQNEAQ (reference sequence). Trimming shortened V by 5 bases and J by 11 bases, and 15 bases separated the two germline ends. In nucleotides, the CDR3 is TGTGCCAGCAGCCCGGATGCCCAGGGGGCTTTCTTT. It is translated as CASSPDAQGAFF. Based on the CDR3 plus reference TRBV7-9 and TRBJ1-1, the full variable domain is DTGVSQNPRHKITKRGQNVTFRCDPISEHNRLYWYRQTLGQGPEFLTYFQNEAQLEKSRLLSDRFSAERPKGSFSTLEIQRTEQGDSAMYLCASSPDAQGAFFGQGTRLTVV.

The chain carries TRBV5-4 and TRBJ2-5, with TRBD1 identical over 8 bases. Germline lookup yields CDR1 SGHNT and CDR2 YYREEE (reference sequence). There are 15 residues in the CDR3. The junction had 7 bases not matched to a gene; V was cut back by 3 bases and J by 3 bases. CDR3 region: CASSYGQGREETQYF. The DNA of the CDR3 is TGTGCCAGCAGCTACGGACAGGGAAGGGAAGAGACCCAGTACTTC.

V gene TRBV2 combines with J gene TRBJ1-2; D is undetermined. Germline lookup yields CDR1 SNHLY and CDR2 FYNNEI. V was clipped by 6 bases and J by 4 bases, with 18 bases between them. This CDR3 contains 15 residues. The CDR3 bases are TGTGCCAGCAGGGAAAGGCTGCTTCCCGTCTATGGCTACACCTTC. This sequence encodes CASRERLLPVYGYTF.